What follows are 30 T cell receptor beta chains derived from one specimen sequenced in a study of response to subunit inactivated influenza vaccine. TCRdb independently ran MiXCR on the RT-PCR reads; one entry per CDR3 protein. The repertoire holds 150,000 to 200,000 distinct CDR3 sequences, with approximately 12% as singletons. This sample was also put to use in a study of T cells expressing NK-cell markers. As that report states: In generating TCR beta cDNA, 5'RACE template switching with UMIs was used.

The specimen was CD8+ T cells sorted from PBMCs, collected 11 to 12 days after vaccination. These receptors all come from a man between 50 and 59 years old who received an inactivated influenza vaccine.

This sequence joins TRBV25-1 and TRBJ1-2; D not resolved. Trimming pared 3 bases from V and 8 bases from J, leaving 7 bases between. Germline values: CDR1 MGHDK, CDR2 SYGVNS. The CDR3 has 11 amino acids. The CDR3 loop is CASSDAVGYTF. CDR3 DNA: TGTGCCAGCAGTGACGCCGTCGGCTACACCTTC.

This clonotype was counted ten times or more. This chain connects TRBV29-1 to TRBJ2-1, with 9 bases identical to TRBD2. Per germline, CDR1 SQVTM and CDR2 ANQGSEA. The trim removed 2 bases at V and 5 bases at J, leaving 19 bases unmatched. The CDR3 has 19 residues. CDR3 sequence: CSVETDLAGIWKAHNEQFF. CDR3 sequence (DNA): TGCAGCGTTGAAACGGATCTAGCGGGGATCTGGAAGGCACACAATGAGCAGTTCTTC.

This chain uses TRBV7-2 with TRBJ2-1; tentative D call: TRBD1 (6 bases). CDR1 and CDR2 (germline): SGHTA, FQGNSA. Trimming removed 7 bases at V and 10 bases at J, with 14 bases between. The CDR3 consists of 12 residues. In DNA, the CDR3 is TGTGCCAGCACACTAATAGGGACAGAGCAGTTCTTC. Protein product: CASTLIGTEQFF.

V and J are TRBV7-8 and TRBJ1-2, with D perhaps matching TRBD1 (6 bases). The germline V and J ends were trimmed by 5 bases and 4 bases, with 14 bases remaining between them. There are 14 residues in the CDR3. CDR1 SGHVS and CDR2 FQNEAQ come from the germline V gene. In nucleotides, the CDR3 is TGTGCCAGCAGCCCTACAGGGATGAGCTATGGCTACACCTTC. It codes for CASSPTGMSYGYTF.

This clonotype was picked up many times. The chain has TRBV2 and TRBJ2-5; the match to TRBD2 covers 9 bases. Germline values: CDR1 SNHLY, CDR2 FYNNEI. This CDR3 is 16 amino acids long. With 5 bases clipped from V and 0 bases from J, the junction kept 7 bases outside the gene matches. CDR3 in DNA: TGTGCCAGCAGTAAGGAGACTAGCGGAGACCAAGAGACCCAGTACTTC. Amino acids: CASSKETSGDQETQYF.

There are a few counts of this clonotype. The rearrangement links TRBV7-6 to TRBJ2-7; possibly TRBD1 for D (5 bases). V lost 0 bases to trimming and J lost 5 bases, with 11 bases between them. Germline V gene lookup returns CDR1 SGHVS and CDR2 FNYEAQ. The CDR3 is 14 amino acids. CDR3 in amino acids: CASSLASGLHEQYF. The CDR3 DNA follows: TGTGCCAGCAGCTTAGCGTCAGGGCTTCACGAGCAGTACTTC.

The chain is built from TRBV27 and TRBJ2-1, with 9 bases that match TRBD2. CDR1 is MNHEY, CDR2 SMNVEV, per germline (reference sequence). The length of the CDR3 is 15 residues. Trimming at V came to 6 bases and at J to 6 bases, leaving 9 bases not matched to a gene. The CDR3: CASSAGTSSFNEQFF. DNA for the CDR3: TGTGCCAGCAGCGCAGGGACTAGCAGTTTCAATGAGCAGTTCTTC.

This clonotype was seen only a few times. This chain links TRBV6-5 with TRBJ2-7; D not certain. V was shortened by 0 bases and J by 5 bases, with 11 bases between the two germline ends. The CDR3 has 14 amino acids. Germline assignment: CDR1 MNHEY and CDR2 SVGAGI. CDR3 in amino acids: CASSYSIHPHEQYF. CDR3 nucleotides: TGTGCCAGCAGTTACTCGATCCACCCACACGAGCAGTACTTC.

There are a few counts of this clonotype. V gene TRBV6-2 or TRBV6-3 combines with J gene TRBJ2-7, with D uncertain. The CDR3 extends over 12 amino acids. The germline V gene encodes CDR1 MNHEY and CDR2 SVGEGT. Trimming cost V 5 bases and J 6 bases, with 11 bases left between them. CDR3 sequence: CASSPDLSEQYF. In DNA, the CDR3 is TGTGCCAGCAGTCCGGATCTCTCCGAGCAGTACTTC.

This clonotype came up many times. The genes are TRBV5-1 and TRBJ2-1; 8 nucleotides align to TRBD1. Losses at the gene ends were 0 bases for V and 7 bases for J; bases not matched to a gene: 6. The CDR3 contains 15 residues. Germline V lookup: CDR1 SGHRS, CDR2 YFSETQ. CDR3 region: CASSLEPDRVNEQFF. CDR3 coding DNA: TGCGCCAGCAGCTTGGAACCGGACAGGGTTAATGAGCAGTTCTTC.

This clonotype was seen a handful of times. The chain joins TRBV7-2 to TRBJ1-1; 9 nucleotides align to TRBD1. In germline, CDR1 is SGHTA, CDR2 FQGNSA. The CDR3 sequence is 16 residues long. V lost 0 bases and J lost 5; bases outside the gene matches: 7. DNA of the CDR3: TGTGCCAGCAGCTTAGCCCCGGGACAGGGTTGGACTGAAGCTTTCTTT. Its protein product is CASSLAPGQGWTEAFF. Supplemented by reference TRBV7-2 and TRBJ1-1, the full variable domain reads GAGVSQSPSNKVTEKGKDVELRCDPISGHTALYWYRQSLGQGLEFLIYFQGNSAPDKSGLPSDRFSAERTGGSVSTLTIQRTQQEDSAVYLCASSLAPGQGWTEAFFGQGTRLTVV.

The CDR3, as DNA: TGTGCCAGCAGTCCAGGGGGCAACTACAATGAGCAGTTCTTC. Residues: CASSPGGNYNEQFF. V gene TRBV12-3 or TRBV12-4 combines with J gene TRBJ2-1, with TRBD1 matching over 8 bases. V gave up 5 bases and J gave up 3 bases; unmatched junction bases: 3. CDR3 length: 14 amino acids.

V and J are TRBV29-1 and TRBJ2-1; 9 nucleotides align to TRBD2. V shed 4 bases, J shed 8 bases, and the junction held 12 bases outside the gene matches. This CDR3 comprises 15 residues. The germline V gene encodes CDR1 SQVTM and CDR2 ANQGSEA. CDR3 in amino acids: CSVAPLAGGPYEQFF. The CDR3 DNA sequence: TGCAGCGTTGCCCCTTTGGCGGGAGGGCCCTATGAGCAGTTCTTC.

The CDR3 protein is CASSVDLTSYEQYF. CDR3 sequence (DNA): TGTGCCAGCAGTGTGGACCTAACCTCCTACGAGCAGTACTTC. This rearrangement joins TRBV28 to TRBJ2-7, with unresolved D. The germline gives CDR1 MDHEN, CDR2 SYDVKM. The CDR3 consists of 14 residues. Trimming pared 5 bases from V and 0 bases from J, leaving 11 bases between.

The genes are TRBV7-9 and TRBJ2-5; D remains ambiguous. CDR1 and CDR2 (germline): SEHNR, FQNEAQ (reference sequence). The V and J ends lost 3 bases and 5 bases respectively, with 10 bases between them. CDR3 size: 13 residues. CDR3 residues: CASSLGGSETQYF. DNA of the CDR3: TGTGCCAGCAGCTTGGGCGGATCGGAGACCCAGTACTTC.

This clonotype has more than one count but fewer than ten. The chain carries TRBV20-1 and TRBJ1-2; a weak D match, TRBD1 (5 bases). Per the germline V gene, CDR1 is DFQATT and CDR2 is SNEGSKA (reference sequence). The CDR3 sequence is 13 residues long. Deletions cut 5 bases from V and 8 bases from J, with 18 bases between. DNA for the CDR3: TGCAGTGCTCCTCGGGACGCTACAGACGGCTACACCTTC. Translation: CSAPRDATDGYTF.

This clonotype was found a few times. The chain combines TRBV29-1 with TRBJ2-1; maybe TRBD1 (6 bases). The germline V and J ends were trimmed by 3 bases and 1 base, with 19 bases remaining between them. In germline, CDR1 is SQVTM, CDR2 ANQGSEA. This CDR3 is 17 amino acids long. The CDR3 DNA reads as TGCAGCGTTGACGGTGAAGTAGCAGGACAGTCCTACAATGAGCAGTTCTTC. Its translation: CSVDGEVAGQSYNEQFF.

This clonotype was seen at least ten times. The CDR3 DNA reads TGTGCCAGCAGTTACCCAATAGATACCTACAATGAGCAGTTCTTC. It specifies CASSYPIDTYNEQFF. This chain joins TRBV6-5 and TRBJ2-1, with D uncertain. This CDR3 is built from 15 residues. V was pared by 2 bases and J by 2 bases, with 10 bases between. The germline V gene has CDR1 MNHEY and CDR2 SVGAGI.

There are a few counts of this clonotype. The chain carries TRBV11-2 and TRBJ2-7; D might be TRBD1 (6 bases). CDR1 SGHAT and CDR2 FQNNGV come from the germline V gene. This CDR3 is built from 13 residues. Deletions cut 5 bases from V and 3 bases from J, with 11 bases between. The CDR3 loop is CASSHRVIYEQYF. CDR3 bases: TGTGCCAGCAGCCACAGGGTTATCTACGAGCAGTACTTC.

This clonotype was found a few times. V and J are TRBV4-3 and TRBJ2-4, with no clear D. The CDR3 has 17 amino acids. Germline-derived CDR1 and CDR2 are LGHNA and YSLEER. V was cut by 1 base and J by 0 bases, with 13 bases left in between. CDR3 sequence: CASSQAQAREAKNIQYF. The CDR3 bases are TGCGCCAGCAGCCAAGCTCAAGCAAGGGAAGCCAAAAACATTCAGTACTTC.

This clonotype was observed many times. The chain is built from TRBV7-8 and TRBJ2-1, with TRBD2 matching over 7 bases. With 5 bases clipped from V and 5 bases from J, the junction kept 9 bases outside the gene matches. This CDR3 region has 15 residues. Germline V gives CDR1 SGHVS, CDR2 FQNEAQ. The CDR3 nucleotides read TGTGCCAGCAGCGTCACCGGGACTAACCACAATGAGCAGTTCTTC. Translated: CASSVTGTNHNEQFF.

Many counts were recorded for this clonotype. The V call is TRBV12-3 or TRBV12-4, the J call TRBJ2-1, with 9 positions matching TRBD2. The CDR3 spans 15 residues. Trimming removed 6 bases from V and 0 bases from J; junction bases left unmatched: 3. In nucleotides, the CDR3 is TGTGCCAGCAGCTTTAGCGGGAGCTCCTACAATGAGCAGTTCTTC. It encodes CASSFSGSSYNEQFF.

The chain links TRBV2 to TRBJ2-2; 14 bases are a match to TRBD2. Germline CDR1 reads SNHLY; CDR2 reads FYNNEI. The CDR3 has 15 amino acids. The junction had 2 bases not matched to a gene; V was cut back by 6 bases and J by 5 bases. CDR3 nucleotides: TGTGCCAGCAGAGGGACTAGCGGGGGTACCGGGGAGCTGTTTTTT. It translates to CASRGTSGGTGELFF. The full variable domain, its missing parts supplied by reference TRBV2 and TRBJ2-2, is EPEVTQTPSHQVTQMGQEVILRCVPISNHLYFYWYRQILGQKVEFLVSFYNNEISEKSEIFDDQFSVERPDGSNFTLKIRSTKLEDSAMYFCASRGTSGGTGELFFGEGSRLTVL.

This clonotype has more than one count but fewer than ten. This chain uses TRBV4-3 with TRBJ2-3, with 7 bases aligning to TRBD2. The CDR3 contains 16 residues. The germline V gene encodes CDR1 LGHNA and CDR2 YSLEER. The V and J ends lost 0 bases and 4 bases, in that order; junction bases with no gene match: 7. CDR3 DNA sequence: TGCGCCAGCAGCCAAGATCGTACGGGAGGAGCAGATACGCAGTATTTT. Amino acid sequence: CASSQDRTGGADTQYF.

The V and J genes are TRBV28 and TRBJ2-1, with D perhaps TRBD2 (6 bases). CDR1 is MDHEN and CDR2 is SYDVKM in the germline V gene. V was trimmed by 6 bases and J by 0 bases, leaving 9 bases between them. The CDR3 has 14 residues. The DNA for the CDR3 is TGTGCCAGCAGGGCGGGATTCTCCTACAATGAGCAGTTCTTC. This codes for CASRAGFSYNEQFF.

This clonotype showed up just a few times. CDR3 sequence: CASSSRSTGTYSLNEQFF. In DNA form, the CDR3 reads TGCGCCAGCAGCTCCAGATCCACCGGGACCTACTCGTTGAATGAGCAGTTCTTC. This chain uses TRBV5-1 with TRBJ2-1; D is tentatively TRBD1 or TRBD2 (5 bases each). Trimming left V 3 bases short and J 7 bases short, with 26 bases between. There are 18 residues in the CDR3. Germline CDR1 SGHRS, CDR2 YFSETQ.

This clonotype was recorded at least ten times. The rearrangement links TRBV6-5 to TRBJ2-2; 7 bases match TRBD1. The CDR3 is made up of 15 amino acids. CDR1 and CDR2 (germline): MNHEY, SVGAGI. The V and J ends lost 0 bases and 7 bases, in that order; junction bases with no gene match: 5. The CDR3 DNA is TGTGCCAGCAGTTACTCTACTCAGGGGGACGGGGAGCTGTTTTTT. Translating gives CASSYSTQGDGELFF.

This chain links TRBV10-2 with TRBJ2-2, with 8 bases aligning to TRBD1. V gave up 7 bases and J gave up 4 bases; unmatched junction bases: 11. CDR1 is WSHSY and CDR2 is SAAADI in the germline V gene. The CDR3 is 16 residues long. The CDR3 reads CASTGAGGEITGELFF. CDR3 DNA sequence: TGCGCCAGCACCGGAGCAGGGGGCGAAATCACCGGGGAGCTGTTTTTT.

A few counts support this clonotype. The CDR3 does not end in the conserved phenylalanine or tryptophan, so this is likely a read error. No DNA is shown, since the ends of the CDR3 on it are uncertain; the CDR3 is the one TCRdb lists. V is TRBV20-1 and J is TRBJ2-1; the table's D gene call, TRBD2, was not cross checked with the DNA. The CDR3 totals 17 residues, both ends included. CDR1 and CDR2 from the germline V gene are DFQATT and SNEGSKA (reference sequence). The CDR3: CSARVGMASGRAAPRVL.

This clonotype occurred a few times. This chain's CDR3 is CASSPGRVETQYF. The CDR3 coding sequence is TGTGCCAGCAGCCCGGGGAGAGTAGAGACCCAGTACTTC. The rearrangement uses TRBV28 and TRBJ2-5; possible D gene TRBD2, 5 bases. V lost 6 bases, J lost 4 bases, and 12 bases lay in between. Germline V gene sequence: CDR1 MDHEN, CDR2 SYDVKM. The CDR3 sequence is 13 residues long.